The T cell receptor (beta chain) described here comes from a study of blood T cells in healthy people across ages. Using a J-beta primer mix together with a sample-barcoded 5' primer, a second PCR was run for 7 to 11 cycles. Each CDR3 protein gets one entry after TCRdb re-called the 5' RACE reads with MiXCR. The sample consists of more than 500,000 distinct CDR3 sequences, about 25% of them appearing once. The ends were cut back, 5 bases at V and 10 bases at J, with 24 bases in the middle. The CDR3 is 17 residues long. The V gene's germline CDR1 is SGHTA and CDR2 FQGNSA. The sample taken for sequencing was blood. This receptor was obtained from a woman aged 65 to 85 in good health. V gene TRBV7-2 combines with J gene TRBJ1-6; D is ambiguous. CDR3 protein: CASSAEPPGNLDSPLHF. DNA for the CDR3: TGTGCCAGCAGCGCCGAGCCCCCCGGGAACCTGGACTCACCCCTCCACTTT.